The next 29 T cell receptor beta chains were all read from a single sample in a study of blood T cell repertoires in COVID-19. Data came from immunoSEQ multiplex PCR; TCRdb stores just in-frame clones and leaves some out. The sample holds around 130,000 clones, 84% seen once. Sample: peripheral blood. The receptors were sampled from a man aged 30-40 years with COVID-19, enrolled during active disease.

J is TRBJ1-4 and V is TRBV10-3, with 7 positions matching TRBD1. Looked up from germline, CDR1 is ENHRY and CDR2 is SYGVKD. The CDR3 is 13 amino acids. After removal of 10 bases from V and 6 bases from J, the junction contained 8 bases not matched to a gene. CDR3 DNA: TGTGCCACCAGCGACAGGGAGGATGAAAAACTGTTTTTT. Its protein product is CATSDREDEKLFF.

The chain carries TRBV27 and TRBJ2-7, with TRBD2 identical over 8 bases. This CDR3 has 16 amino acids. CDR1 MNHEY and CDR2 SMNVEV come from the germline V gene (reference sequence). The ends lost 3 bases at V and 2 bases at J; junction bases unmatched: 9. The CDR3 bases are TGTGCCAGCAGTTTTATTACGGGAGGGCCTACCTACGAGCAGTACTTC. It codes for CASSFITGGPTYEQYF.

The J gene is TRBJ2-3, the V gene TRBV9; 10 bases are shared with TRBD2. This CDR3 has 17 residues. Germline CDR1 SGDLS, CDR2 YYNGEE. Trimming took 0 bases from V and 2 from J; bases not matched to a gene: 6. The CDR3 loop is CASSVAASGSPTDTQYF. In DNA form, the CDR3 reads TGTGCCAGCAGCGTAGCTGCTAGCGGGAGCCCCACAGATACGCAGTATTTT.

CDR3 sequence: CASRPQDSKSSNYGYTF. The CDR3 DNA reads as TGTGCCAGTAGGCCACAGGATTCCAAGTCTTCTAACTATGGCTACACCTTC. The chain employs TRBV19 and TRBJ1-2; a possible D gene is TRBD1 (5 bases). In germline, CDR1 is LNHDA, CDR2 SQIVND (reference sequence). CDR3 length equals 17 residues. V lost 6 bases, J lost 0 bases, and 20 bases lay in between.

This chain uses TRBV6-2 or TRBV6-3 with TRBJ1-5; 8 positions agree with TRBD1. Germline V gene sequence: CDR1 MNHEY, CDR2 SVGEGT. The CDR3 has 15 amino acids. The V segment lost 4 bases and the J segment 7 bases; nucleotides outside the gene matches: 9. CDR3 sequence reads: CASSSDREPSQPQHF. CDR3 sequence (DNA): TGTGCCAGCAGTTCGGACAGGGAACCAAGCCAGCCCCAGCATTTT.

This chain links TRBV3-1 (or the pseudogene TRBV3-2) with TRBJ1-3, with D unclear. The CDR3 runs 16 residues. V was shortened by 4 bases and J by 3 bases, with 16 bases between the two germline ends. Per the germline V gene, CDR1 is LGHDT and CDR2 is YNNKEL (reference sequence). The DNA of the CDR3 is TGTGCCAGCAGCCCAAGAGGGCTGGGAGGTGGAAACACCATATATTTT. Encoded protein: CASSPRGLGGGNTIYF.

The gene calls are TRBV15 and TRBJ2-1; 8 nucleotides align to TRBD2. The CDR3 spans 14 residues. The trim removed 5 bases at V and 4 bases at J, leaving 4 bases unmatched. CDR1 is LNHNV, CDR2 YYDKDF, per germline (reference sequence). The DNA of the CDR3 is TGTGCCACCAGCGCTGGCGGGAGGTACAATGAGCAGTTCTTC. Translation: CATSAGGRYNEQFF.

V and J are TRBV11-3 and TRBJ2-3; 7 bases match TRBD2. The CDR3 sequence is 16 residues long. Germline trimming cut 1 base from V and 2 bases from J; bases unmatched to any gene: 6. Germline V CDR1 and CDR2: SGHNT, YENEEA. The CDR3 is CASSLGAGTFTDTQYF. The CDR3 DNA is TGTGCCAGCAGCTTAGGAGCGGGAACGTTCACAGATACGCAGTATTTT.

This sequence joins TRBV28 and TRBJ2-7; D might be TRBD1 (6 bases). Germline-derived CDR1 and CDR2 are MDHEN and SYDVKM. The CDR3 contains 14 residues. The V gene lost 3 bases and the J gene lost 9 bases, with 18 bases spanning the gap. CDR3 DNA sequence: TGTGCCAGCAGTTTCCAGGGGTCGATACGAGGGCAGTACTTC. Protein sequence: CASSFQGSIRGQYF.

V is TRBV14 and J is TRBJ2-7, with 7 bases matching TRBD1. CDR1 is SGHDN, CDR2 FVKESK, per germline. With V trimmed by 0 bases and J by 1 base, 18 bases remained unmatched. The CDR3 consists of 20 residues. This CDR3 reads CASSQEEKRGRQDGSYEQYF. The CDR3 DNA is TGTGCCAGCAGCCAAGAGGAAAAAAGGGGGCGTCAGGACGGTTCCTACGAGCAGTACTTC. Looking up the rest from reference TRBV14 and TRBJ2-7 gives the full variable domain: EAGVTQFPSHSVIEKGQTVTLRCDPISGHDNLYWYRRVMGKEIKFLLHFVKESKQDESGMPNNRFLAERTGGTYSTLKVQPAELEDSGVYFCASSQEEKRGRQDGSYEQYFGPGTRLTVT.

The CDR3 DNA follows: TGTGCCACCAGCAGAGGGTTCGAGAAGGGAGAAGGCTACACCTTC. Its protein product is CATSRGFEKGEGYTF. The chain links TRBV15 to TRBJ1-2, with D hard to call. The CDR3 contains 15 residues. Trimming cost V 1 base and J 8 bases, with 17 bases left between them. CDR1 LNHNV and CDR2 YYDKDF come from the germline V gene (reference sequence).

The chain employs TRBV7-9 and TRBJ2-1; no firm D call. Germline loops: CDR1 SEHNR, CDR2 FQNEAQ (reference sequence). The CDR3 spans 11 residues. Trimming stripped 4 bases from V and 13 bases from J, with 11 bases between. CDR3 sequence: CASSYTERQFF. For the CDR3, the DNA is TGTGCCAGCAGCTATACGGAGCGTCAGTTCTTC. Looking up the rest from reference TRBV7-9 and TRBJ2-1 gives the full variable domain: DTGVSQNPRHKITKRGQNVTFRCDPISEHNRLYWYRQTLGQGPEFLTYFQNEAQLEKSRLLSDRFSAERPKGSFSTLEIQRTEQGDSAMYLCASSYTERQFFGPGTRLTVL.

This clone occurred a few times. The chain links TRBV11-2 to TRBJ2-1; D perhaps matches TRBD2 (6 bases). Germline V lookup: CDR1 SGHAT, CDR2 FQNNGV. Trimming shortened V by 6 bases and J by 5 bases, and 17 bases separated the two germline ends. The CDR3 totals 15 residues. Here the CDR3 DNA reads TGTGCCAGCAGGGCTATAGCGGACGCGAACAATGAGCAGTTCTTC. It specifies CASRAIADANNEQFF.

The J gene is TRBJ2-3, the V gene TRBV10-3; 12 bases map to TRBD2. Trimming took 4 bases from V and 4 from J; bases not matched to a gene: 6. This CDR3 contains 16 residues. Germline assignment: CDR1 ENHRY and CDR2 SYGVKD. CDR3 in amino acids: CAISGALAGGADTQYF. The CDR3 DNA reads as TGTGCCATCAGTGGCGCCCTAGCGGGAGGGGCAGATACGCAGTATTTT.

The rearrangement links TRBV2 to TRBJ1-3; a weak D match, TRBD1 (5 bases). Germline CDR1 SNHLY, CDR2 FYNNEI. Trimming took 2 bases from V and 2 from J, leaving 10 bases between them. The CDR3 consists of 15 residues. The CDR3 nucleotides read TGTGCCAGCAGTGAATTGGCAGGGACTGGAAACACCATATATTTT. It translates to CASSELAGTGNTIYF.

The rearrangement links TRBV20-1 to TRBJ1-1; 8 bases line up with TRBD1. Germline V gives CDR1 DFQATT, CDR2 SNEGSKA (reference sequence). This CDR3 is 12 amino acids long. V trimming: 6 bases; J trimming: 6 bases; junction bases outside the gene matches: 6. The CDR3 nucleotides read TGCAGTGCGAGTGAACAGGGGGCTGAAGCTTTCTTT. This gives the protein CSASEQGAEAFF.

This chain connects TRBV7-2 to TRBJ2-7, with TRBD2 as a possible D gene (5 bases). The CDR3 extends over 14 amino acids. Trimming left V 5 bases short and J 3 bases short, with 14 bases between. CDR1 and CDR2 from the germline V gene are SGHTA and FQGNSA. The CDR3 coding sequence is TGTGCCAGCAGCACTAGTTGGGTTATCTACGAGCAGTACTTC. Encoded protein: CASSTSWVIYEQYF.

CDR3 bases: TGTGCCAGCAGCCAAGATGCGGGCCTAGCCAAAAACATTCAGTACTTC. Protein: CASSQDAGLAKNIQYF. The genes are TRBV4-2 and TRBJ2-4; D possibly corresponds to TRBD2 (5 bases). The CDR3 is 16 residues long. Between the trimmed V and J ends, which lost 0 bases and 0 bases, there was a span of 9 bases. Germline CDR1 and CDR2: LGHNA and YNFKEQ.

The V and J genes are TRBV6-5 and TRBJ2-7; no clear D. Germline lookup yields CDR1 MNHEY and CDR2 SVGAGI. This CDR3 comprises 11 residues. The V and J ends lost 6 bases and 3 bases respectively, with 6 bases between them. The CDR3 is CASSTSYEQYF. Written as DNA, the CDR3 is TGTGCCAGCAGCACCAGCTACGAGCAGTACTTC.

The chain's CDR3 is CASSGGNSPLHF. CDR3 bases: TGCGCCAGCAGTGGCGGGAATTCACCCCTCCACTTT. The J gene is TRBJ1-6, the V gene TRBV10-1, with D hard to call. The CDR3 runs to 12 residues. Between the trimmed V and J ends, which lost 4 bases and 7 bases, there was a span of 5 bases. CDR1 is WNHNN and CDR2 is SYGVQD in the germline V gene (reference sequence).

The genes are TRBV2 and TRBJ2-5; D remains ambiguous. Deletions cut 6 bases from V and 2 bases from J, with 16 bases between. Looked up from germline, CDR1 is SNHLY and CDR2 is FYNNEI. This CDR3 comprises 15 residues. CDR3 in amino acids: CASSLERSRQETQYF. CDR3 in DNA: TGTGCCAGCAGCCTTGAAAGGAGCCGTCAAGAGACCCAGTACTTC.

The gene calls are TRBV7-9 and TRBJ1-5; the match to TRBD1 covers 9 bases. Germline V gene lookup returns CDR1 SEHNR and CDR2 FQNEAQ (reference sequence). The J segment lost 7 bases and the V segment lost 5 bases, leaving 6 bases of the junction unmatched. CDR3 length equals 14 residues. The CDR3 reads CASSPDRGNQPQHF. The DNA of the CDR3 is TGTGCCAGCAGCCCTGACAGGGGGAACCAGCCCCAGCATTTT.

The chain is built from TRBV12-5 and TRBJ2-1; the D is unclear. Trimming shortened V by 2 bases and J by 9 bases, and 8 bases separated the two germline ends. Germline CDR1 LGHNT, CDR2 FRNRAP. The CDR3 is 12 amino acids. The CDR3: CASGLPRGEQFF. As DNA, the CDR3 is TGTGCTAGTGGTTTGCCCCGAGGTGAGCAGTTCTTC.

This clone was seen only once. The rearrangement links TRBV5-4 to TRBJ2-7, with 9 positions matching TRBD1. Germline loops: CDR1 SGHNT, CDR2 YYREEE (reference sequence). The CDR3 extends over 14 amino acids. V lost 2 bases to trimming and J lost 6 bases; unmatched junction nucleotides: 6. CDR3 DNA sequence: TGTGCCAGCAGCTTCCGGGACAGGGAACGCGAGCAGTACTTC. Amino acid sequence: CASSFRDREREQYF.

CDR3 protein: CASSRSAGADTQYF. As DNA, the CDR3 is TGTGCCAGCAGCCGTTCAGCGGGAGCAGATACGCAGTATTTT. The rearrangement links TRBV7-2 to TRBJ2-3, with TRBD2 identical over 8 bases. Looked up from germline, CDR1 is SGHTA and CDR2 is FQGNSA. The CDR3 is made up of 14 amino acids. Unmatched junction bases numbered 5, after V lost 5 bases and J lost 4 bases.

The chain couples TRBV7-6 to TRBJ1-5; possibly TRBD1 for D (6 bases). With 4 bases removed from V and 4 bases from J, the gap between germline ends came to 17 bases. The CDR3 spans 16 residues. CDR1 SGHVS and CDR2 FNYEAQ come from the germline V gene. The CDR3 is CASSSEPGGGNQPQHF. Here the CDR3 DNA reads TGTGCCAGCAGCTCAGAGCCGGGAGGGGGAAATCAGCCCCAGCATTTT.

The chain links TRBV19 to TRBJ2-1, with 9 nucleotides matching TRBD1. The J segment lost 8 bases and the V segment lost 7 bases, leaving 9 bases of the junction unmatched. The CDR3 totals 14 residues. Looked up from germline, CDR1 is LNHDA and CDR2 is SQIVND (reference sequence). CDR3 residues: CASTGTGFRDEQFF. The CDR3 DNA is TGTGCCAGTACCGGGACAGGGTTCAGGGATGAGCAGTTCTTC.

This sequence joins TRBV28 and TRBJ2-7; 15 bases are shared with TRBD2. The CDR3 runs to 15 residues. Germline V CDR1 and CDR2: MDHEN, SYDVKM. The V and J ends lost 5 bases and 6 bases, in that order; junction bases with no gene match: 5. CDR3 in amino acids: CASSPGLAGGLEQYF. The DNA of the CDR3 is TGTGCCAGCAGTCCTGGACTAGCGGGAGGGCTCGAGCAGTACTTC.

This chain joins TRBV28 and TRBJ2-1, with TRBD1 identical over 7 bases. The V segment lost 3 bases and the J segment 5 bases; nucleotides outside the gene matches: 4. Germline V CDR1 and CDR2: MDHEN, SYDVKM. This CDR3 contains 14 residues. The CDR3 here is CASSLTGRHNEQFF. CDR3 DNA: TGTGCCAGCAGTTTGACAGGGCGCCACAATGAGCAGTTCTTC. The full variable domain, rest sourced from reference TRBV28 and TRBJ2-1, is DVKVTQSSRYLVKRTGEKVFLECVQDMDHENMFWYRQDPGLGLRLIYFSYDVKMKEKGDIPEGYSVSREKKERFSLILESASTNQTSMYLCASSLTGRHNEQFFGPGTRLTVL.